This T cell receptor beta chain comes out of a study of CD8 T cells in ankylosing spondylitis. Broader study findings: Existing reports had already noted some motif variants in reactive arthritis synovial fluid and blood.

Quantitative molecular-barcoded 5'-RACE generated the TCR beta libraries. TCRdb re-derived calls from the 5' RACE reads in MiXCR, one entry per CDR3 protein. The sample lists about 240,000 distinct CDR3 sequences, over 8.5% seen once, with approximately 6.6% in the top ten. This clonotype was detected many times. Its antigen is currently unknown. Sequencing was done on a sample of blood, either unsorted or a sorted T cell fraction (not recorded which). The sequence was collected from a male donor with ankylosing spondylitis or in good health (not recorded which).

Here the CDR3 reads CASSLGSRGQGDHEQYF. CDR3 bases: TGCGCCAGCAGCTTGGGTTCTCGGGGACAGGGGGACCACGAGCAGTACTTC. V and J are TRBV5-1 and TRBJ2-7, with 11 positions matching TRBD1. CDR1 is SGHRS, CDR2 YFSETQ, per germline. V dropped 0 bases and J dropped 5; count of bases not matched to a gene: 10. CDR3 length: 17 residues.